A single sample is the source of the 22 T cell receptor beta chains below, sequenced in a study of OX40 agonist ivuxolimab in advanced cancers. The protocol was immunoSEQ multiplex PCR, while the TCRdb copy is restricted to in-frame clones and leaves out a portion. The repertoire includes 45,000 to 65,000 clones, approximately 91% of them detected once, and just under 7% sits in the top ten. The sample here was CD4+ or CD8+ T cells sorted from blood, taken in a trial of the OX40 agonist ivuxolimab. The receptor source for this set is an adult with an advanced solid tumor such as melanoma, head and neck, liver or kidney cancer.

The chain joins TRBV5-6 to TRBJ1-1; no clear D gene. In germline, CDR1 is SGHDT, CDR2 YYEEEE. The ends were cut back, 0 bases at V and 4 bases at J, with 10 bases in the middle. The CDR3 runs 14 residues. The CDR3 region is CASSLEGPGTEAFF. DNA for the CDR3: TGTGCCAGCAGCTTGGAAGGGCCAGGCACTGAAGCTTTCTTT. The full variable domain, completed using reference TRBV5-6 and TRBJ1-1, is DAGVTQSPTHLIKTRGQQVTLRCSPKSGHDTVSWYQQALGQGPQFIFQYYEEEERQRGNFPDRFSGHQFPNYSSELNVNALLLGDSALYLCASSLEGPGTEAFFGQGTRLTVV.

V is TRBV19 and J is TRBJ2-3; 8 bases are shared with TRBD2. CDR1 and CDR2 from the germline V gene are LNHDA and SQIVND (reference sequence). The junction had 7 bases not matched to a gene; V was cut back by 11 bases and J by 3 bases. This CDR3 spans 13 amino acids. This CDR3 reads CACAGGRTDTQYF. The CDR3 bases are TGTGCCTGTGCGGGAGGACGAACAGATACGCAGTATTTT. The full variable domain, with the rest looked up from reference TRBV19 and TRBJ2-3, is DGGITQSPKYLFRKEGQNVTLSCEQNLNHDAMYWYRQDPGQGLRLIYYSQIVNDFQKGDIAEGYSVSREKKESFPLTVTSAQKNPTAFYLCACAGGRTDTQYFGPGTRLTVL.

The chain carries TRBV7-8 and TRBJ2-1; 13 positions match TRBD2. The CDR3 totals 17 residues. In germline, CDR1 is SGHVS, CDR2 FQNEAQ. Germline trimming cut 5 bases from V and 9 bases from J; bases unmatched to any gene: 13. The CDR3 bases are TGTGCCAGCAGCCTAGGGACTAGCGGGATAAGGGTCACTGAGCAGTTCTTC. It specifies CASSLGTSGIRVTEQFF.

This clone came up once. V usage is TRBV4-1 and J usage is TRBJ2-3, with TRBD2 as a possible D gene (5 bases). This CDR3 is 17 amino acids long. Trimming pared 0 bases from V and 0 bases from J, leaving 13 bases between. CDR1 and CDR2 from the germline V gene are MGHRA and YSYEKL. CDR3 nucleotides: TGCGCCAGCAGCCAAGATCAGTCTGCGGGTAGCACAGATACGCAGTATTTT. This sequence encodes CASSQDQSAGSTDTQYF.

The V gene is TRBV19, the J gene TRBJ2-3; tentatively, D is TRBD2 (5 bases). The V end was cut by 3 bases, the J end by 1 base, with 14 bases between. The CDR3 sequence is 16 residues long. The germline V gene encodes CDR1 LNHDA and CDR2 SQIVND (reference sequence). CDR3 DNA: TGTGCCAGTAGTATCCGCATTGGGCGGGGCACAGATACGCAGTATTTT. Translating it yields CASSIRIGRGTDTQYF.

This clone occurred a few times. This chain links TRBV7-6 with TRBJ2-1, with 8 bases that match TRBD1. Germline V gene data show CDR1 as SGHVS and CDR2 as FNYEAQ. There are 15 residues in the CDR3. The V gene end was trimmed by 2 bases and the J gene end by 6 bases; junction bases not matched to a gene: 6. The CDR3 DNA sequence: TGTGCCAGCAGCTTATTCGGGACAGGCCTCAATGAGCAGTTCTTC. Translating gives CASSLFGTGLNEQFF.

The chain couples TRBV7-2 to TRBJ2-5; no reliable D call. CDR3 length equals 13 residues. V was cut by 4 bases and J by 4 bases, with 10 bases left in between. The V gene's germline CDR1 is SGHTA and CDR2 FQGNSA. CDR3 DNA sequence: TGTGCCAGCAGCTCCTATAATCGAGAGACCCAGTACTTC. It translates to CASSSYNRETQYF.

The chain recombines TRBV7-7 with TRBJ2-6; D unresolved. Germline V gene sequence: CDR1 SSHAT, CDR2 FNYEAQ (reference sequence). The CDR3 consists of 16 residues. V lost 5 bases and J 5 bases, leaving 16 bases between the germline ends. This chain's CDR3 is CASSGRPQSRANVLTF. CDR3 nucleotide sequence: TGTGCCAGCAGCGGACGTCCACAAAGTCGGGCCAACGTCCTGACTTTC.

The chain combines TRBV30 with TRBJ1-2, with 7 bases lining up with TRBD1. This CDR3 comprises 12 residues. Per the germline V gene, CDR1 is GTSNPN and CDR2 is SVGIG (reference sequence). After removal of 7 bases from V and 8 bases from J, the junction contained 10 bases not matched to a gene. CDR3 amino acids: CASWTGGIGYTF. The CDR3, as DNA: TGTGCCTCCTGGACAGGAGGGATCGGCTACACCTTC.

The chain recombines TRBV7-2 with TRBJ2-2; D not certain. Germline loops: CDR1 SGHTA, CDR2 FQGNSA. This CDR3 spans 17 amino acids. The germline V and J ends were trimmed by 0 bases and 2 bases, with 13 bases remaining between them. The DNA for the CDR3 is TGTGCCAGCAGCTTAGCTTCCAGGAAAGCCAACACCGGGGAGCTGTTTTTT. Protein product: CASSLASRKANTGELFF.

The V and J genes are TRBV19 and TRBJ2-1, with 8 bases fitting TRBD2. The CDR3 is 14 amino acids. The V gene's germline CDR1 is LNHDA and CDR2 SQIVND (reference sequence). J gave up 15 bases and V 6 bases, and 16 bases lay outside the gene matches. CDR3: CASRPQAGALSSFF. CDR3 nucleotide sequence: TGTGCCAGTAGACCCCAAGCGGGAGCGCTTTCGTCGTTCTTC.

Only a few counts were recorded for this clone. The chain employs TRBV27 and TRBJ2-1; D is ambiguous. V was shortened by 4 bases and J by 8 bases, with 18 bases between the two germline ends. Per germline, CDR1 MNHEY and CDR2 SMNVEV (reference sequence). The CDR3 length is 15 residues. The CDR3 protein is CASSYLRRAQYEQFF. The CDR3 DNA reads TGTGCCAGCAGTTACTTACGCCGGGCCCAATATGAGCAGTTCTTC.

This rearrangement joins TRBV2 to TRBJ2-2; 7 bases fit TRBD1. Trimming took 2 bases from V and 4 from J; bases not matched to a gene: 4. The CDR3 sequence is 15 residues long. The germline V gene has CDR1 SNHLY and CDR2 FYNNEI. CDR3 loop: CASSEPRGITGELFF. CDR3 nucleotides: TGTGCCAGCAGTGAACCCAGGGGGATCACCGGGGAGCTGTTTTTT.

The CDR3 nucleotides read TGTGCCAGCAGCTTGGACAGGGCTCAGCCCCAGCATTTT. Translated: CASSLDRAQPQHF. The chain has TRBV5-6 and TRBJ1-5; D possibly corresponds to TRBD1 (6 bases). Germline CDR1 and CDR2: SGHDT and YYEEEE. The CDR3 is 13 amino acids. Trimming cost V 0 bases and J 6 bases, with 7 bases left between them.

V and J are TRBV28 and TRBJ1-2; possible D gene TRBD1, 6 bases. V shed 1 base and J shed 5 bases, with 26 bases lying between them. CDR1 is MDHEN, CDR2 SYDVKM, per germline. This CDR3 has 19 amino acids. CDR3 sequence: CASSLSGEGAGGHGYGYTF. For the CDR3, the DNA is TGTGCCAGCAGTTTATCAGGGGAGGGTGCGGGAGGCCACGGATATGGCTACACCTTC.

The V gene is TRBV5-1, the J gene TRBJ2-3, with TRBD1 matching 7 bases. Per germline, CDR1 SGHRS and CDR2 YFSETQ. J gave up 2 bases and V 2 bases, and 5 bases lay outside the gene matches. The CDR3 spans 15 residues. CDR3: CASSLTGEFTDTQYF. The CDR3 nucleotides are TGCGCCAGCAGCTTAACAGGGGAGTTCACAGATACGCAGTATTTT. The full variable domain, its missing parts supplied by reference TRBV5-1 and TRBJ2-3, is KAGVTQTPRYLIKTRGQQVTLSCSPISGHRSVSWYQQTPGQGLQFLFEYFSETQRNKGNFPGRFSGRQFSNSRSEMNVSTLELGDSALYLCASSLTGEFTDTQYFGPGTRLTVL.

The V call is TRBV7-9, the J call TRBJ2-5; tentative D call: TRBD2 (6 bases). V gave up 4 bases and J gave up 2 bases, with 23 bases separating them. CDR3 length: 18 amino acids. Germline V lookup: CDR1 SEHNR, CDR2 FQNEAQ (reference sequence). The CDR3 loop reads CASSSSLFGGRIQETQYF. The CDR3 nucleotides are TGTGCCAGCAGCTCGAGCCTTTTTGGGGGGAGAATACAAGAGACCCAGTACTTC.

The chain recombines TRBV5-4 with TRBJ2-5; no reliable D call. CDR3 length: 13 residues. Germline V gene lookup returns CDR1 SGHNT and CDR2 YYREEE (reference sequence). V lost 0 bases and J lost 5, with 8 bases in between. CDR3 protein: CASSLAGRETQYF. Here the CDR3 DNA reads TGTGCCAGCAGCTTGGCGGGCAGGGAGACCCAGTACTTC.

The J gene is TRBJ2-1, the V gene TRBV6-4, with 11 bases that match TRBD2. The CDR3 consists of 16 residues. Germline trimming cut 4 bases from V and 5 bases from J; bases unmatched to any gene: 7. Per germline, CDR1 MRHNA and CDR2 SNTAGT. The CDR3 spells CASSVPGTSGHNEQFF. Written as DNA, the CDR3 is TGTGCCAGCAGTGTTCCCGGGACTAGCGGACACAATGAGCAGTTCTTC.

CDR3 nucleotide sequence: TGTGCCAGCAGCCCAAGCTGGAACACCGGGGAGCTGTTTTTT. Amino acid sequence: CASSPSWNTGELFF. The chain carries TRBV9 and TRBJ2-2; D remains ambiguous. The CDR3 has 14 amino acids. Germline V gives CDR1 SGDLS, CDR2 YYNGEE. V lost 4 bases and J 1 base, leaving 8 bases between the germline ends.

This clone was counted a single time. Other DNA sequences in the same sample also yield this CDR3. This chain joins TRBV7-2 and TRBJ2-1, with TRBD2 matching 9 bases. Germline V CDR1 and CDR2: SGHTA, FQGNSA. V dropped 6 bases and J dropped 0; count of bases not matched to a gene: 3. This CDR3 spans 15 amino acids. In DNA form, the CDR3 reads TGTGCCAGCAGTTTTAGCGGGGGCTCCTACAATGAGCAGTTCTTC. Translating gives CASSFSGGSYNEQFF.

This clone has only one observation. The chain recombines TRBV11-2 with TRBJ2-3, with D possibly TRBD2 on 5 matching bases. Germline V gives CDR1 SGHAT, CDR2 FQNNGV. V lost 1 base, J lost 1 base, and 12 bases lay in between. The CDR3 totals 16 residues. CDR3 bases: TGTGCCAGCAGCTTAGCCATGGGAGCGGGCACAGATACGCAGTATTTT. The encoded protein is CASSLAMGAGTDTQYF.